These T cell receptor beta chains were read from a single sample in a study of shared clonotypes between healthy human individuals. Clones were read by immunoSEQ multiplex PCR, and TCRdb kept only the in-frame ones, dropping some. Here the sample spans roughly 2.5 million clones, roughly nine tenths being singletons. The specimen sequenced was naive CD4+ T cells sorted from blood. These receptors all stem from a man aged 18-30 years in good health. Both conserved end residues are part of each CDR3. The D gene is left open where the match is weak. Size is stated for part of the rows, as once, few or many counts, or as a class when the clone is expanded.

v_gene	abundance	j_gene	d_gene	CDR3nt	CDR3aa
TRBV6-4	.	TRBJ2-1	.	TGTGCCAGCAGTGCCGACTTCGGAGCGAGCTCCTACAATGAGCAGTTCTTC	CASSADFGASSYNEQFF
TRBV6-4	.	TRBJ1-2	.	TGTGCCAGCAGCCCAGGCGTCCGGGCGTATGGCTACACCTTC	CASSPGVRAYGYTF
TRBV5-1	.	TRBJ2-3	TRBD1	TGCGCCAGCAGCCTCGGACAGGGGGCAGTAGATACGCAGTATTTT	CASSLGQGAVDTQYF
TRBV6-5	few	TRBJ1-5	.	TGTGCCAGCAGCTTCGGACAGCATAGCAATCAGCCCCAGCATTTT	CASSFGQHSNQPQHF
TRBV10-3	few	TRBJ1-2	.	TGTGCAATACAGGGTAACTATGGCTACACCTTC	CAIQGNYGYTF
TRBV5-5	once	TRBJ2-3	.	TGTGCCAGCAGCCCGACCGGATCGGGGGCAGATACGCAGTATTTT	CASSPTGSGADTQYF
TRBV10-3	.	TRBJ2-1	TRBD2	TGTGCCATCACCCCTGGAGCGGGGGGGAACAATGAGCAGTTCTTC	CAITPGAGGNNEQFF
TRBV28	.	TRBJ1-2	.	TGTGCCAGCAGTCCAGGCCGAGGACTATACTATGGCTACACCTTC	CASSPGRGLYYGYTF
TRBV11-2	.	TRBJ2-1	TRBD2	TGTGCCAGCAGCTTAGCTGGCGGGAGGCCCCATGAGCAGTTCTTC	CASSLAGGRPHEQFF
TRBV9	.	TRBJ2-2	TRBD2	TGTGCCAGCAGCGTAACTAGCGGGGATTCCGGGGAGCTGTTTTTT	CASSVTSGDSGELFF
TRBV18	.	TRBJ1-4	TRBD1	TGTGCCAGCTCACCCGGGACAGTTAATGAAAAACTGTTTTTT	CASSPGTVNEKLFF
TRBV5-1	.	TRBJ2-5	.	TGCGCCAGCAGCTTGGGGGCGGGCAGGGTTGAAGAGACCCAGTACTTC	CASSLGAGRVEETQYF
TRBV5-4	.	TRBJ2-2	.	TGTGCCAGCAGCCCCAACCCCGGGGAGCTGTTTTTT	CASSPNPGELFF
TRBV28	.	TRBJ2-7	.	TGTGCCAGCAGCGAGGGGAAGGCCCACGAGCAGTACTTC	CASSEGKAHEQYF
TRBV7-2	.	TRBJ2-1	TRBD2	TGTGCCAGCAGCCGGACTAGGATCCATGAGCAGTTCTTC	CASSRTRIHEQFF
TRBV18	.	TRBJ2-2	.	TGTGCCAGCTCGCTTAAAGGACCCTCGAACACCGGGGAGCTGTTTTTT	CASSLKGPSNTGELFF
TRBV5-1	.	TRBJ1-6	TRBD1	TGCGCCAGCAGCGCATCCAGCAGGGGACAGGGTAATTCACCCCTCCACTTT	CASSASSRGQGNSPLHF
TRBV5-4	once	TRBJ2-7	.	TGTGCCAGCAGCTTGGGGTCAGCCTACGAGCAGTACTTC	CASSLGSAYEQYF
TRBV19	.	TRBJ2-7	.	TGTGCCAGTAGTACCTCCGGCTGGGGCGGCTACGAGCAGTACTTC	CASSTSGWGGYEQYF
TRBV2	.	TRBJ1-1	.	TGTGCCAGCGGATACGGGATCTTGAACACTGAAGCTTTCTTT	CASGYGILNTEAFF
TRBV6-1	.	TRBJ1-2	.	TGTGCCAGCAGTGGTCAAGGGGGGGGTTTTGGCTACACCTTC	CASSGQGGGFGYTF
TRBV2	.	TRBJ2-1	.	TGTGCCAGCAGGGCTAGCTCCTACAATGAGCAGTTCTTC	CASRASSYNEQFF
TRBV28	once	TRBJ1-6	.	TGTGCCAGCAGTGCCCTAGCCTATAATTCACCCCTCCACTTT	CASSALAYNSPLHF
TRBV7-9	.	TRBJ2-7	TRBD1	TGTGCCAGCAGCGGGACAGGGTACGAGCAGTACTTC	CASSGTGYEQYF
TRBV5-6	.	TRBJ2-1	.	TGTGCCAGCAGCTTGTTACCGGTTCCGTATGAGCAGTTCTTC	CASSLLPVPYEQFF
TRBV7-2	.	TRBJ2-3	.	TGTGCCAGCAGCCCCGCCGGTGGGAGCCCCAAAGATACGCAGTATTTT	CASSPAGGSPKDTQYF
TRBV13	.	TRBJ2-7	.	TGTGCCAGCAGCTTCACCCCTAATGCCAGGAATACCTACGAGCAGTACTTC	CASSFTPNARNTYEQYF
TRBV19	.	TRBJ1-5	.	TGTGCCAGTAGTAGTGACAGAGACTTTAATCAGCCCCAGCATTTT	CASSSDRDFNQPQHF
TRBV10-3	.	TRBJ2-7	TRBD1	TGTGCCATCAGTGGGGGACAGACGATCTACGAGCAGTACTTC	CAISGGQTIYEQYF